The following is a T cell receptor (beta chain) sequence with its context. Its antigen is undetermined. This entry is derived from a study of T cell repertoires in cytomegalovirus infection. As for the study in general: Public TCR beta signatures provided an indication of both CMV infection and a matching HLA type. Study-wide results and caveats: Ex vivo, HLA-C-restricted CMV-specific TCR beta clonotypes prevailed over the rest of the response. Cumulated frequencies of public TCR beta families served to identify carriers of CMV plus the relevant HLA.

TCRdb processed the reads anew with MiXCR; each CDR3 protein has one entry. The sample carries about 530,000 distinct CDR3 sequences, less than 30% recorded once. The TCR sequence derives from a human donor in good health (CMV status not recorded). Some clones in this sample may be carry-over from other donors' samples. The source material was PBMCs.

Here the CDR3 DNA reads TGTGCCAGCAGTTCGGACAGGGCGGTTTCACCCCTCCACTTT. Translating it yields CASSSDRAVSPLHF. J is TRBJ1-6 and V is TRBV6-2 or TRBV6-3; 8 nucleotides align to TRBD1. The V gene's germline CDR1 is MNHEY and CDR2 SVGEGT. The J segment lost 9 bases and the V segment lost 4 bases, leaving 5 bases of the junction unmatched. This CDR3 region has 14 residues.